This passage covers 18 T cell receptor beta chains from one sample sequenced in a study of CD8 T cells in Susac syndrome. Reverse transcription of about 0.5 to 1 ug RNA used random hexamers. TCRdb recomputed calls from the immunoSEQ multiplex PCR reads with MiXCR, one row per CDR3 protein. Of some 120,000 distinct CDR3 sequences in the sample, approximately 94% are singletons; the top ten hold around 0.12%. Sequenced input: CD4+ T cells from PBMCs. The origin of the receptors is a human donor with multiple sclerosis.

This clonotype was found once. This chain uses TRBV5-4 with TRBJ2-7; a possible D gene is TRBD2 (5 bases). Germline V gene lookup returns CDR1 SGHNT and CDR2 YYREEE (reference sequence). CDR3 length equals 16 residues. V dropped 4 bases and J dropped 2 bases, with 19 bases sitting between them. CDR3 sequence: CASSPPGSGPAYEQYF. CDR3 nucleotide sequence: TGTGCCAGCAGCCCCCCGGGCAGCGGCCCGGCCTACGAGCAGTACTTC. The full variable domain, rest sourced from reference TRBV5-4 and TRBJ2-7, is ETGVTQSPTHLIKTRGQQVTLRCSSQSGHNTVSWYQQALGQGPQFIFQYYREEENGRGNFPPRFSGLQFPNYSSELNVNALELDDSALYLCASSPPGSGPAYEQYFGPGTRLTVT.

The chain links TRBV6-6 to TRBJ2-6; 7 bases fit TRBD2. This CDR3 comprises 16 residues. V was pared by 6 bases and J by 2 bases, with 7 bases of the junction left unmatched. In germline, CDR1 is MNHNY, CDR2 SVGAGI (reference sequence). CDR3 DNA sequence: TGTGCCAGCAGCCAAAGGGGAGGGACTGGGGCCAACGTCCTGACTTTC. It yields the protein CASSQRGGTGANVLTF.

J is TRBJ1-2 and V is TRBV2; D gene unclear. Trimming removed 4 bases from V and 6 bases from J, with 18 bases in between. CDR1 and CDR2 from the germline V gene are SNHLY and FYNNEI. The CDR3 covers 15 residues. This CDR3 is CASSGSGLGPDGYTF. The DNA for the CDR3 is TGTGCCAGCAGTGGGTCAGGTCTCGGTCCGGATGGCTACACCTTC.

V and J are TRBV7-2 and TRBJ2-1; 9 positions agree with TRBD2. From germline, CDR1 is SGHTA and CDR2 FQGNSA. CDR3 size: 13 residues. J lost 6 bases, V lost 5 bases, and 2 bases had no gene match. The CDR3 coding sequence is TGTGCCAGCAGCCAGACTAGCGGCAATGAGCAGTTCTTC. Translation: CASSQTSGNEQFF.

Note on this clonotype: Compared with germline, one end of the junction differs, possibly owing to a read error. This chain links TRBV5-4 with TRBJ1-1; D is possibly TRBD1 (5 bases). The germline CDR1 and CDR2 sequences are SGHNT and YYREEE (reference sequence). This CDR3 comprises 13 residues. The DNA of the CDR3 is TGTGCCAGCAGCTTCCCAGGCGGGACTGAAGTTTTCTTT. Its translation is CASSFPGGTEVFF. The full variable domain, rest sourced from reference TRBV5-4 and TRBJ1-1, is ETGVTQSPTHLIKTRGQQVTLRCSSQSGHNTVSWYQQALGQGPQFIFQYYREEENGRGNFPPRFSGLQFPNYSSELNVNALELDDSALYLCASSFPGGTEVFFGQGTRLTVV.

This clonotype was recorded only once. The rearrangement joins TRBV7-2 to TRBJ2-1, with TRBD2 identical over 8 bases. The CDR3 runs 15 residues. The ends lost 4 bases at V and 3 bases at J; junction bases unmatched: 5. In germline, CDR1 is SGHTA, CDR2 FQGNSA. The CDR3 coding sequence is TGTGCCAGCAGCTCAATAGCGGGGATCTACAATGAGCAGTTCTTC. Its protein is CASSSIAGIYNEQFF.

The rearrangement uses TRBV27 and TRBJ1-1; 9 positions agree with TRBD1. The ends lost 8 bases at V and 1 base at J; junction bases unmatched: 8. Germline V CDR1 and CDR2: MNHEY, SMNVEV (reference sequence). This CDR3 has 15 residues. CDR3 in DNA: TGTGCCAGCTCCGGATTGGGACAGGGGAACACTGAAGCTTTCTTT. Translated: CASSGLGQGNTEAFF.

The chain combines TRBV7-6 with TRBJ2-2; D unclear. V lost 1 base and J 0 bases, leaving 6 bases between the germline ends. The germline gives CDR1 SGHVS, CDR2 FNYEAQ. This CDR3 has 15 amino acids. CDR3 sequence reads: CASSLGNTNTGELFF. In nucleotides, the CDR3 is TGTGCCAGCAGCTTAGGGAACACGAACACCGGGGAGCTGTTTTTT.

The V and J genes are TRBV12-3 or TRBV12-4 and TRBJ2-5; D not certain. The CDR3 totals 14 residues. V was pared by 5 bases and J by 3 bases, with 13 bases between. The CDR3, as DNA: TGTGCCAGCAGTCCCCTGGACCTAAAAGAGACCCAGTACTTC. Translated, it gives CASSPLDLKETQYF.

This clonotype was observed a handful of times. The rearrangement uses TRBV12-3 or TRBV12-4 and TRBJ2-7, with TRBD1 identical over 8 bases. V was pared by 3 bases and J by 6 bases, with 7 bases of the junction left unmatched. The CDR3 has 14 amino acids. CDR3 loop: CASSFGTGSPEQYF. DNA for the CDR3: TGTGCCAGCAGTTTCGGGACAGGCAGTCCCGAGCAGTACTTC.

The V call is TRBV27, the J call TRBJ2-4, with D perhaps matching TRBD2 (5 bases). V was pared by 7 bases and J by 0 bases, with 7 bases between. There are 13 residues in the CDR3. Germline CDR1 reads MNHEY; CDR2 reads SMNVEV (reference sequence). In DNA form, the CDR3 reads TGTGCCAGCACGGGGAGAGCCAAAAACATTCAGTACTTC. This translates into CASTGRAKNIQYF.

The CDR3 is CASSESWGLNTEAFF. The CDR3 region has the DNA TGTGCCAGCAGTGAAAGCTGGGGGCTGAACACTGAAGCTTTCTTT. The rearrangement links TRBV2 to TRBJ1-1; D might be TRBD1 (6 bases). CDR3 length: 15 amino acids. Trimming pared 2 bases from V and 0 bases from J, leaving 10 bases between. Germline CDR1 SNHLY, CDR2 FYNNEI.

In this sample, this clonotype turned up once. The genes are TRBV3-1 and TRBJ1-2; D is undetermined. Per germline, CDR1 LGHDT and CDR2 YNNKEL (reference sequence). The CDR3 runs to 14 residues. The ends were cut back, 2 bases at V and 5 bases at J, with 12 bases in the middle. CDR3 nucleotide sequence: TGTGCCAGCAGCCAATCGGACGACGCATATGGCTACACCTTC. Amino acid sequence: CASSQSDDAYGYTF.

This clonotype was counted once. V gene TRBV25-1 combines with J gene TRBJ2-3; no reliable D call. This CDR3 contains 13 residues. From germline, CDR1 is MGHDK and CDR2 SYGVNS. Deletions cut 3 bases from V and 1 base from J, with 5 bases between. For the CDR3, the DNA is TGTGCCAGCAGTGATCACGGCACAGATACGCAGTATTTT. Translation: CASSDHGTDTQYF.

V gene TRBV5-4 combines with J gene TRBJ1-1; 9 nucleotides align to TRBD1. The V and J ends lost 4 bases and 0 bases, in that order; junction bases with no gene match: 4. The germline V gene has CDR1 SGHNT and CDR2 YYREEE (reference sequence). The CDR3 totals 15 residues. CDR3 amino acids: CASSIDRGLNTEAFF. DNA for the CDR3: TGTGCCAGCAGCATCGACAGGGGGTTGAACACTGAAGCTTTCTTT.

The table lists this clonotype with a count of one. As DNA, the CDR3 is TGTGCCAGCAGCTACAGGGGGACGAACACTGAAGCTTTCTTT. It codes for CASSYRGTNTEAFF. The chain employs TRBV4-2 and TRBJ1-1; TRBD1 matches 8 bases. The CDR3 is made up of 14 amino acids. Trimming took 5 bases from V and 1 from J; bases not matched to a gene: 3. Germline CDR1 and CDR2: LGHNA and YNFKEQ.

Here the CDR3 DNA reads TGTGCCAGCAGTTTAGGTTTCGGACAGCCGTTAGGGAATCAGCCCCAGCATTTT. Its translation is CASSLGFGQPLGNQPQHF. The J gene is TRBJ1-5, the V gene TRBV12-3 or TRBV12-4; D is perhaps TRBD1 (6 bases). V was shortened by 1 base and J by 4 bases, with 20 bases between the two germline ends. This CDR3 is 18 amino acids long.

This chain connects TRBV9 to TRBJ2-7; unclear D gene. V was trimmed by 0 bases and J by 6 bases, leaving 7 bases between them. CDR3 length: 12 residues. Per the germline V gene, CDR1 is SGDLS and CDR2 is YYNGEE. The chain's CDR3 is CASSVEGFEQYF. DNA for the CDR3: TGTGCCAGCAGCGTAGAGGGATTCGAGCAGTACTTC.